The clone carrying this T cell receptor beta chain has ten or more counts. As yet, its antigen is unknown. Arm-PCR of CDR3 regions with iRepertoire HTBI primers generated TCR beta libraries. MiXCR was run by TCRdb on the multiplex PCR reads, yielding one entry per CDR3 protein. Counted here are 200,000 to 250,000 distinct CDR3 sequences, around a fifth occurring once; the ten biggest clones make up about 12%. Time point noted: newly diagnosed GD, antithyroid drugs for less than 3 months. RNA isolated from PBMCs was used to make the TCR library. Germline values: CDR1 MDHEN, CDR2 SYDVKM. V dropped 2 bases and J dropped 3 bases, with 13 bases sitting between them. CDR3 length equals 16 residues. These data come from a study of regulatory T cells in long-lasting Graves disease. Study summary: Antithyroid drug use was under 3 months in newly diagnosed Graves' patients. General study findings and limits: Favored gene segments in persistent disease were TRBV28, TRBJ1-2 and TRBJ2-5.

These data were also filed under a second study, of T cells in Graves' hyperthyroidism and ophthalmopathy. From that second work: A model built on 13 V-J features separated ophthalmopathy from stable hyperthyroidism.

The sequence derives from a woman in her thirties with Graves disease. This sample comprised peripheral blood mononuclear cells (PBMCs), obtained at new diagnosis, from a patient treated with antithyroid drugs. This chain connects TRBV28 to TRBJ2-2, with D tentatively TRBD1 or TRBD2 (5 bases each). The CDR3 sequence: CASSLGAGTYTGELFF. Here the CDR3 DNA reads TGTGCCAGCAGTTTAGGGGCAGGGACGTACACCGGGGAGCTGTTTTTT.